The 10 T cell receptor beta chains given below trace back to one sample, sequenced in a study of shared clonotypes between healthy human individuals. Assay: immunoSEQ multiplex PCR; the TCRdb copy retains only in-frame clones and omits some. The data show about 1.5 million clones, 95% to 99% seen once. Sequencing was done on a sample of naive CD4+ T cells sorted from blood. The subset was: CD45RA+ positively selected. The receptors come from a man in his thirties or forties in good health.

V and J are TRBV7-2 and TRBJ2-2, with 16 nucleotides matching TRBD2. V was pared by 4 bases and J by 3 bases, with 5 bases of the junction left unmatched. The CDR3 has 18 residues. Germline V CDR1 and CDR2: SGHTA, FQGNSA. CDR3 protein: CASSSWGLAGGYTGELFF. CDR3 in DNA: TGTGCCAGCAGCTCTTGGGGACTAGCGGGAGGGTACACCGGGGAGCTGTTTTTT.

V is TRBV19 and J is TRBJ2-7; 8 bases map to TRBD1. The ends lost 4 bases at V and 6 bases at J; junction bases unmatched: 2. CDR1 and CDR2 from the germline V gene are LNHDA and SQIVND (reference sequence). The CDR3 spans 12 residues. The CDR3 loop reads CASSRTGREQYF. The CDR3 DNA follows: TGTGCCAGTAGTAGGACAGGGCGCGAGCAGTACTTC.

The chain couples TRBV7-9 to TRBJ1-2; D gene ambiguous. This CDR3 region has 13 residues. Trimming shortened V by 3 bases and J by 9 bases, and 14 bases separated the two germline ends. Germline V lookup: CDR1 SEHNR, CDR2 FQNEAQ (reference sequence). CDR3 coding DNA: TGTGCCAGCAGCTTTGAGCCAGACCATCGCTACACCTTC. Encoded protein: CASSFEPDHRYTF.

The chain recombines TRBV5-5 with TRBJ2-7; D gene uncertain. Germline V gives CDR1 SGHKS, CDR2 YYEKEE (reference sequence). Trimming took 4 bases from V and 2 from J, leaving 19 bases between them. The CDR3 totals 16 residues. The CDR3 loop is CASSVDPGTQTYEQYF. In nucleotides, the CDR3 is TGTGCCAGCAGCGTTGACCCCGGAACTCAAACCTACGAGCAGTACTTC.

CDR3 region: CAWSVRGDGYGYTF. DNA of the CDR3: TGTGCCTGGAGTGTACGAGGGGACGGGTATGGCTACACCTTC. The gene calls are TRBV30 and TRBJ1-2; D is perhaps TRBD1 (5 bases). Looked up from germline, CDR1 is GTSNPN and CDR2 is SVGIG (reference sequence). The CDR3 sequence is 14 residues long. V shed 0 bases and J shed 5 bases, with 13 bases lying between them.

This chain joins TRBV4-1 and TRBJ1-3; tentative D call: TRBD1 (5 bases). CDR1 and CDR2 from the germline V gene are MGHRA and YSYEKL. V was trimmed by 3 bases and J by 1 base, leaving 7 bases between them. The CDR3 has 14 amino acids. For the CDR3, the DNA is TGCGCCAGCAGCCACCAGGGTTCTGGAAACACCATATATTTT. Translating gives CASSHQGSGNTIYF.

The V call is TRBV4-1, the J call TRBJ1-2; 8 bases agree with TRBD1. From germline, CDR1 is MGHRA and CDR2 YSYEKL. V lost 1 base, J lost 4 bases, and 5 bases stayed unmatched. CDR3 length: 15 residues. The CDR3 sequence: CASSQAGTGLYGYTF. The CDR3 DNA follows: TGCGCCAGCAGCCAAGCAGGGACAGGCCTCTATGGCTACACCTTC.

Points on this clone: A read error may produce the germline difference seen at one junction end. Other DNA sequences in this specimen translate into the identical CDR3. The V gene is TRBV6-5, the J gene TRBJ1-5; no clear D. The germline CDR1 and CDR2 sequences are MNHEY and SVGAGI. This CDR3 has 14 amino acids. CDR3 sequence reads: CASSYSRGYQPQHF. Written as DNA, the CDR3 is TGTGCCAGCAGCTACTCACGAGGTTATCAGCCCCAGCATTTT.

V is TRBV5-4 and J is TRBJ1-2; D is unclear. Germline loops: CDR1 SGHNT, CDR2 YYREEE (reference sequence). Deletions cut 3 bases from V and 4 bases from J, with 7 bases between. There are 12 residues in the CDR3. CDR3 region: CASSSGAYGYTF. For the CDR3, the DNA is TGTGCCAGCAGCTCGGGCGCCTATGGCTACACCTTC.

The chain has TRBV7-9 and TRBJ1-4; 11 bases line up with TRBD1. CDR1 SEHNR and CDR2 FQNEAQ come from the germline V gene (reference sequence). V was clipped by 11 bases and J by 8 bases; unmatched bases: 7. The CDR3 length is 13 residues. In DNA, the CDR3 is TGTGCCGGGAGGACAGGGGGCGTAGAAAAACTGTTTTTT. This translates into CAGRTGGVEKLFF. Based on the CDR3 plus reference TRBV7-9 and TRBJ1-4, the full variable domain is DTGVSQNPRHKITKRGQNVTFRCDPISEHNRLYWYRQTLGQGPEFLTYFQNEAQLEKSRLLSDRFSAERPKGSFSTLEIQRTEQGDSAMYLCAGRTGGVEKLFFGSGTQLSVL.